This T cell receptor (beta chain) was sequenced for a study of Ad26.COV2.S vaccination and SARS-CoV-2 variants. The data were produced by immunoSEQ multiplex PCR, yet TCRdb's version contains in-frame clones alone and is incomplete. The table has about 370,000 clones, about 89% seen once. Stated treatment: around 19 received Ad26.COV2.S at low or high dose, single or two shots; about 5 received placebo; per-sample allocation not given. Material that was analyzed had been drawn on day 63 after the first vaccine or placebo injection. Deletions cut 3 bases from V and 7 bases from J, with 10 bases between. There are 12 residues in the CDR3. Germline CDR1 and CDR2: MDHEN and SYDVKM.

The receptor comes from a person aged 18 to 65 who received the Ad26.COV2.S COVID-19 vaccine or a placebo. The sequencing here drew on peripheral blood, taken in a trial of Ad26.COV2.S vaccine versus placebo. The chain employs TRBV28 and TRBJ2-7; D unclear. The CDR3 DNA sequence: TGTGCCAGCAGTTTTGGGGTTGGGGAGCAGTACTTC. Encoded protein: CASSFGVGEQYF. Full variable domain (remainder filled in from reference TRBV28 and TRBJ2-7): DVKVTQSSRYLVKRTGEKVFLECVQDMDHENMFWYRQDPGLGLRLIYFSYDVKMKEKGDIPEGYSVSREKKERFSLILESASTNQTSMYLCASSFGVGEQYFGPGTRLTVT.